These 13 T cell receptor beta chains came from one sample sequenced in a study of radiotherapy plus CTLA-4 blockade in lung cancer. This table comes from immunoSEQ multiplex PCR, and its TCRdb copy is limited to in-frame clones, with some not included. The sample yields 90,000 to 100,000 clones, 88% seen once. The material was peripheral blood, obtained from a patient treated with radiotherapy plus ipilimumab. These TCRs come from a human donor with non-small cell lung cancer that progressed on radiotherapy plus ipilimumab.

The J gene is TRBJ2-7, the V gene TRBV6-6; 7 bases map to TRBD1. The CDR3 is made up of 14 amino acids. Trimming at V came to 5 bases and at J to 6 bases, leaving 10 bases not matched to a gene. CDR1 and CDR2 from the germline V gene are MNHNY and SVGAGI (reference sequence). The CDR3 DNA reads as TGTGCCAGCAGTGCCGGGACAGCATTCGGCGAGCAGTACTTC. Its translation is CASSAGTAFGEQYF.

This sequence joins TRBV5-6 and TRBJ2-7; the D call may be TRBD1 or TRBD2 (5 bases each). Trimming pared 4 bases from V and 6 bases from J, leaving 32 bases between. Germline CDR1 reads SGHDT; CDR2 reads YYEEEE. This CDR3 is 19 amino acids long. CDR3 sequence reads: CASSLWGRGYPCDLCEQYF. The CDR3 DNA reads TGTGCCAGCAGCCTTTGGGGACGAGGTTACCCCTGCGATCTGTGCGAGCAGTACTTC. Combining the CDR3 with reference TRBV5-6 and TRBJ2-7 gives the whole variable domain DAGVTQSPTHLIKTRGQQVTLRCSPKSGHDTVSWYQQALGQGPQFIFQYYEEEERQRGNFPDRFSGHQFPNYSSELNVNALLLGDSALYLCASSLWGRGYPCDLCEQYFGPGTRLTVT.

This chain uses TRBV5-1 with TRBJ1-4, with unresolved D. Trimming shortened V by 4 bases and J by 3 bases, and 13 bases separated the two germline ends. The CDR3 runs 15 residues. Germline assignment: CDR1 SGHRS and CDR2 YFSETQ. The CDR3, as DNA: TGCGCCAGCAGCCCCGGGCCCGCGGCTAATGAAAAACTGTTTTTT. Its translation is CASSPGPAANEKLFF.

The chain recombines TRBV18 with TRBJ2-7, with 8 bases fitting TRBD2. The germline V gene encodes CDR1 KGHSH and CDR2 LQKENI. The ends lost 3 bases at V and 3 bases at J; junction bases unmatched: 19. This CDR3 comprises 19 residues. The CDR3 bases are TGTGCCAGCTCACCGAGTCGCGAGGAAGGCGGGAGGTTTATCTACGAGCAGTACTTC. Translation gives CASSPSREEGGRFIYEQYF.

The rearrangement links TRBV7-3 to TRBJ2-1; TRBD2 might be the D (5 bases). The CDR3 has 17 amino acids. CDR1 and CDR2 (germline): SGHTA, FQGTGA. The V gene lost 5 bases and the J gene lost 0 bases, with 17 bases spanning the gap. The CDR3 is CASSPLGPAGSYNEQFF. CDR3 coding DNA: TGTGCCAGCAGCCCCCTCGGGCCTGCGGGCTCCTACAATGAGCAGTTCTTC.

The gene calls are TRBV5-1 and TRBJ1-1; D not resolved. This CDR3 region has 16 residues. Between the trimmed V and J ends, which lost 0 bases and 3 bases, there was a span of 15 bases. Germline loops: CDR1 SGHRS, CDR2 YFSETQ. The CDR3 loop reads CASSLEPSVEYTEAFF. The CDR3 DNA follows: TGCGCCAGCAGCTTGGAACCTTCCGTGGAATACACTGAAGCTTTCTTT.

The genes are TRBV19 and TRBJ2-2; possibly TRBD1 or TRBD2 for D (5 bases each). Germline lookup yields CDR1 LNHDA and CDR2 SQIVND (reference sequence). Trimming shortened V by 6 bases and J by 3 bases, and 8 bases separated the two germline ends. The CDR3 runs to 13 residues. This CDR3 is CASRRGHTGELFF. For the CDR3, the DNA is TGTGCCAGTAGGAGGGGCCACACCGGGGAGCTGTTTTTT. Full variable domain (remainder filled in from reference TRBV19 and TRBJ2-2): DGGITQSPKYLFRKEGQNVTLSCEQNLNHDAMYWYRQDPGQGLRLIYYSQIVNDFQKGDIAEGYSVSREKKESFPLTVTSAQKNPTAFYLCASRRGHTGELFFGEGSRLTVL.

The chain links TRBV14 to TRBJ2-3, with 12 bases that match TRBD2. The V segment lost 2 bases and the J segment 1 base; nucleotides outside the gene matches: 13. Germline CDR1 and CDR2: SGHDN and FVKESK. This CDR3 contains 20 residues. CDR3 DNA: TGTGCCAGCAGCCAAAGGGGGACGACTAGCGGGAGAATTGGCACAGATACGCAGTATTTT. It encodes CASSQRGTTSGRIGTDTQYF.

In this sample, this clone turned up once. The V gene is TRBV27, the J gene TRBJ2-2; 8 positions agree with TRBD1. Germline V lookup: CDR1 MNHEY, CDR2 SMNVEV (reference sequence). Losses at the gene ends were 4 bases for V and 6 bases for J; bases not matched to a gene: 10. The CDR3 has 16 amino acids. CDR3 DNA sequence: TGTGCCAGCAGTTCACTAGGGACAGGAATATCCGGGGAGCTGTTTTTT. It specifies CASSSLGTGISGELFF.

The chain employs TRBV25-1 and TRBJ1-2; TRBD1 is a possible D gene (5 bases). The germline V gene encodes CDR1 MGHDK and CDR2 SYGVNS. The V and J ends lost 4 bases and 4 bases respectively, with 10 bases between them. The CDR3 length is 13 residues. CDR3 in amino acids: CASSGQLSYGYTF. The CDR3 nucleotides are TGTGCCAGCAGTGGACAGCTCAGCTATGGCTACACCTTC.

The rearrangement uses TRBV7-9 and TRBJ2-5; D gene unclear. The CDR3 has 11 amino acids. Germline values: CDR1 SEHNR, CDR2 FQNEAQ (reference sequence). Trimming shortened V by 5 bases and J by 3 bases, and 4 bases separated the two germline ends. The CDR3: CASSREETQYF. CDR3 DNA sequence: TGTGCCAGCAGCCGGGAAGAGACCCAGTACTTC.

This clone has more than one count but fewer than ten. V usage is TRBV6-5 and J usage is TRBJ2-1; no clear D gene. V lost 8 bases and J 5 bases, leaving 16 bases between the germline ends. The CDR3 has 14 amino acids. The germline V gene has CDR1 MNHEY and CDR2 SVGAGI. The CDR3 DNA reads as TGTGCCAGCCTTCAGACCCCAACGCACAATGAGCAGTTCTTC. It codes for CASLQTPTHNEQFF.

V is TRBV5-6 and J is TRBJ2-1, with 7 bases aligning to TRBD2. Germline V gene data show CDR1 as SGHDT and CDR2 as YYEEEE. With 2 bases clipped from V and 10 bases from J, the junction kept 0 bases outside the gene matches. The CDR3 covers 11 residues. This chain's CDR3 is CASSFGREQFF. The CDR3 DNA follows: TGTGCCAGCAGCTTCGGGAGGGAGCAGTTCTTC.